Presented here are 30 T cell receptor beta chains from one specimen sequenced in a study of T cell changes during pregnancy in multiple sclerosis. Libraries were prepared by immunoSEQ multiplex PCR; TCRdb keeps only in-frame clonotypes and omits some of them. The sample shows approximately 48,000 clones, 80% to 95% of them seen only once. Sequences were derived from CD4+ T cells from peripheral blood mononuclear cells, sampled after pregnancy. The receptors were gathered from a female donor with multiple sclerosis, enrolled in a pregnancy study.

The CDR3 DNA is TGCGCCAGCAGCTTGACTAGCGGGACCTACGAGCAGTACTTC. This translates into CASSLTSGTYEQYF. The chain uses TRBV5-1 and TRBJ2-7; 10 bases align to TRBD2. Germline V gene lookup returns CDR1 SGHRS and CDR2 YFSETQ. This CDR3 contains 14 residues. Trimming removed 1 base from V and 2 bases from J; junction bases left unmatched: 0.

This CDR3 is CASRAGGADGYTF. The CDR3, as DNA: TGTGCCAGCAGGGCTGGGGGGGCAGATGGCTACACCTTC. The chain combines TRBV2 with TRBJ1-2; maybe TRBD1 (6 bases). The CDR3 has 13 residues. Trimming pared 6 bases from V and 6 bases from J, leaving 14 bases between. Germline V gene sequence: CDR1 SNHLY, CDR2 FYNNEI.

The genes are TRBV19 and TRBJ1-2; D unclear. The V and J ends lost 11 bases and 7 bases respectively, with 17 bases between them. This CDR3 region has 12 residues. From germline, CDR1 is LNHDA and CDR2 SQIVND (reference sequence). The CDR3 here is CASTSSALGYTF. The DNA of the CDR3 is TGTGCCTCCACCTCGTCTGCACTTGGCTACACCTTC.

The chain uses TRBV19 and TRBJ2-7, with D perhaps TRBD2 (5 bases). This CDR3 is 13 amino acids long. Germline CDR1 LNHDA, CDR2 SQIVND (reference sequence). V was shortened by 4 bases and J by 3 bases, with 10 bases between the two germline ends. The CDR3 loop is CASSTARGYEQYF. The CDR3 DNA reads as TGTGCCAGTAGTACAGCCCGGGGCTACGAGCAGTACTTC.

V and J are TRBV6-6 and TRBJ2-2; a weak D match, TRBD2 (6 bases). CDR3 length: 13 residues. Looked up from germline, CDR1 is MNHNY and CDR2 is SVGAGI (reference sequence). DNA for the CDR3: TGTGGAAGCGGAGGGATTAACACCGGGGAGCTGTTTTTT. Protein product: CGSGGINTGELFF.

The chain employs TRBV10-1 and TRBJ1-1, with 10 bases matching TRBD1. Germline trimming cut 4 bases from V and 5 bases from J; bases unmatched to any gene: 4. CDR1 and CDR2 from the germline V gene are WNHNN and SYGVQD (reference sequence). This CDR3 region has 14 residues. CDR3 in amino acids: CASSALGQGTEAFF. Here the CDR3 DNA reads TGCGCCAGCAGTGCCCTGGGACAGGGGACTGAAGCTTTCTTT.

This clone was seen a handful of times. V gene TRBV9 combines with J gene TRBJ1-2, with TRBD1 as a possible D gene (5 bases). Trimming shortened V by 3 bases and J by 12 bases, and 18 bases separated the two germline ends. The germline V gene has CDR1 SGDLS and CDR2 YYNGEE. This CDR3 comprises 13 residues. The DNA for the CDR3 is TGTGCCAGCAGCGCCGACTTCCAGGGTGTCAACACCTTC. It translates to CASSADFQGVNTF.

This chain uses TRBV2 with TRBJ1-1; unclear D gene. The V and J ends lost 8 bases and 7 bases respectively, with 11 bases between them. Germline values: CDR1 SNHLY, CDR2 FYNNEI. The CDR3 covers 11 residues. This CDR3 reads CASRLAREAFF. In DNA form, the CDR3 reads TGTGCCAGCCGTCTGGCCCGTGAAGCTTTCTTT.

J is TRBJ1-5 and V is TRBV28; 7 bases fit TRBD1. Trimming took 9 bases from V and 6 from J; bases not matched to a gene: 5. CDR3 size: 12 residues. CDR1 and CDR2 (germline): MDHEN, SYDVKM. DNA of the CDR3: TGTGCCAGTTCGACAGGGATTCAGCCCCAGCATTTT. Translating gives CASSTGIQPQHF.

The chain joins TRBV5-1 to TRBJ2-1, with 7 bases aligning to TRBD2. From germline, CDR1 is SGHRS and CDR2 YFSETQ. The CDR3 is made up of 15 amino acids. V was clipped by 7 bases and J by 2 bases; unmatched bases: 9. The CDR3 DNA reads TGCGCCAGCTCTTTGGGGGAGGGCCCCTACAATGAGCAGTTCTTC. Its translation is CASSLGEGPYNEQFF.

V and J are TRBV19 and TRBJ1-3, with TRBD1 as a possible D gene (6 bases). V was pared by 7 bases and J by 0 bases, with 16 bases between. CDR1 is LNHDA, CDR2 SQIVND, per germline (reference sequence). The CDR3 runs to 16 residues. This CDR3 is CASTKGDINSGNTIYF. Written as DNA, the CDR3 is TGTGCCAGTACCAAGGGGGACATCAACTCTGGAAACACCATATATTTT.

The CDR3 protein is CASGTGRPQHF. CDR3 nucleotide sequence: TGTGCCAGCGGAACAGGCCGGCCCCAGCATTTT. V is TRBV6-1 and J is TRBJ1-5, with D perhaps TRBD1 (5 bases). Germline V gene data show CDR1 as MNHNS and CDR2 as SASEGT. V was clipped by 8 bases and J by 9 bases, with 11 bases between them. The CDR3 is 11 amino acids.

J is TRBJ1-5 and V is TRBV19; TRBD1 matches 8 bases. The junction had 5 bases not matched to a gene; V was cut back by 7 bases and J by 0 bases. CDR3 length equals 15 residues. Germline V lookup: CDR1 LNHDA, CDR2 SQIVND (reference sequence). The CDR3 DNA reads TGTGCCAGTAAGGACAGGGAATATAGCAATCAGCCCCAGCATTTT. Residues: CASKDREYSNQPQHF.

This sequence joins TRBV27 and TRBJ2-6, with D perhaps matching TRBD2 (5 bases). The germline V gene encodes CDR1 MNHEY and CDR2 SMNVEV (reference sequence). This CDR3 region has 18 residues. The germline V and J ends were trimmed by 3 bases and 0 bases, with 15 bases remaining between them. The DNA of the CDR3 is TGTGCCAGCAGTTTGCTTGTTAGCGTCAGCTCTGGGGCCAACGTCCTGACTTTC. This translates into CASSLLVSVSSGANVLTF.

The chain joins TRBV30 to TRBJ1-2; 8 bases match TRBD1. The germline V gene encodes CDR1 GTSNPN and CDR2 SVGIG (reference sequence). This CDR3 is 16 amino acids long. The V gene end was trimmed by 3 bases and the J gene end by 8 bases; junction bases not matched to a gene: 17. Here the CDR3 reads CAWSVLHKGQGGGYTF. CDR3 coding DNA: TGTGCCTGGAGCGTACTTCACAAAGGACAGGGTGGCGGCTACACCTTC.

In DNA, the CDR3 is TGTGCCAGTAGAATCTGGGACAGTGGGTCTGGAAACACCATATATTTT. Its translation: CASRIWDSGSGNTIYF. The chain is built from TRBV19 and TRBJ1-3; TRBD1 aligns across 7 bases. With V trimmed by 6 bases and J by 1 base, 9 bases remained unmatched. This CDR3 comprises 16 residues. Germline-derived CDR1 and CDR2 are LNHDA and SQIVND (reference sequence).

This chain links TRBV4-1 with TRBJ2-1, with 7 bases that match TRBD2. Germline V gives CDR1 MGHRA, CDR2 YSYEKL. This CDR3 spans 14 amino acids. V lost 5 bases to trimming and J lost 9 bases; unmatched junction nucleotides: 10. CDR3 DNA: TGCGCCAGCAGCGGCTGGGGGGGACGGGGTGAGCAGTTCTTC. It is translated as CASSGWGGRGEQFF.

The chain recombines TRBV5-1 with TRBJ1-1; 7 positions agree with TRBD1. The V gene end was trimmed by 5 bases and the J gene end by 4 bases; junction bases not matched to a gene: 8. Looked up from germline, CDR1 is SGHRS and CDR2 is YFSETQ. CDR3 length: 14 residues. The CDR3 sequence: CASRRDRGSTEAFF. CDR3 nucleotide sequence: TGCGCCAGCAGGCGGGACAGAGGGTCCACTGAAGCTTTCTTT.

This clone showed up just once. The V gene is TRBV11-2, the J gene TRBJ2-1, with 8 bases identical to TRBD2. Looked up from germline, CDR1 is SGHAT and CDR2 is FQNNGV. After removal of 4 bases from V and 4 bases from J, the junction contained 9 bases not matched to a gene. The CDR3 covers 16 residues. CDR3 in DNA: TGTGCCAGCAGCTCGATGGGAGCGGGAGTTTACAATGAGCAGTTCTTC. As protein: CASSSMGAGVYNEQFF.

The CDR3 spells CAWTGDPNQPQHF. CDR3 DNA: TGTGCCTGGACCGGGGATCCCAATCAGCCCCAGCATTTT. The J gene is TRBJ1-5, the V gene TRBV30, with unresolved D. From germline, CDR1 is GTSNPN and CDR2 SVGIG (reference sequence). CDR3 length: 13 amino acids. The ends were cut back, 4 bases at V and 3 bases at J, with 10 bases in the middle.

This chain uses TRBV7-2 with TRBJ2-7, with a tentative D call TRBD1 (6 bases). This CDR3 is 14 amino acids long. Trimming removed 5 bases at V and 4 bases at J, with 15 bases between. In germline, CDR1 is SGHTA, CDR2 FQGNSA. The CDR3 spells CASSPQGGIYEQYF. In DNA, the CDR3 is TGTGCCAGCAGCCCGCAAGGGGGTATTTACGAGCAGTACTTC.

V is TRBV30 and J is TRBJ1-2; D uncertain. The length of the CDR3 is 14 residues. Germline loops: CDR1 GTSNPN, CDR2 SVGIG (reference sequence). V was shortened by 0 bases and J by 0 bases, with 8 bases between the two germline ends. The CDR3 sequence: CAWSVWATNYGYTF. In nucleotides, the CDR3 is TGTGCCTGGAGTGTATGGGCTACTAACTATGGCTACACCTTC. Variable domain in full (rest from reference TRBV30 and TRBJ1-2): SQTIHQWPATLVQPVGSPLSLECTVEGTSNPNLYWYRQAAGRGLQLLFYSVGIGQISSEVPQNLSASRPQDRQFILSSKKLLLSDSGFYLCAWSVWATNYGYTFGSGTRLTVV.

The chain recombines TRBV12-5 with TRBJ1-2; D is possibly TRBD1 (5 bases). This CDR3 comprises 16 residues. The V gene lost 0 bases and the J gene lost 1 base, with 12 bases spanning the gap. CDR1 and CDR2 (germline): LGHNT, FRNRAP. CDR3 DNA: TGTGCTAGTGGTTTGGTACAGGTCAGGATTAACTATGGCTACACCTTC. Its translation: CASGLVQVRINYGYTF. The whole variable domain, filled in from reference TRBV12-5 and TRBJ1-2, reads DARVTQTPRHKVTEMGQEVTMRCQPILGHNTVFWYRQTMMQGLELLAYFRNRAPLDDSGMPKDRFSAEMPDATLATLKIQPSEPRDSAVYFCASGLVQVRINYGYTFGSGTRLTVV.

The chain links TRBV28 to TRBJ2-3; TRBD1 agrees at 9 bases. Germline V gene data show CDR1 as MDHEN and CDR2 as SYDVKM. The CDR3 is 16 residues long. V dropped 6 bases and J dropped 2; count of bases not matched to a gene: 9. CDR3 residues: CASSHRTGASTDTQYF. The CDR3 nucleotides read TGTGCCAGCAGCCATAGGACAGGGGCCTCCACAGATACGCAGTATTTT.

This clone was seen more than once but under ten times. CDR3 region: CASSLDMTEAFF. In nucleotides, the CDR3 is TGTGCCAGCAGCCTCGACATGACTGAAGCTTTCTTT. The chain carries TRBV5-8 and TRBJ1-1, with D hard to call. Deletions cut 4 bases from V and 5 bases from J, with 9 bases between. This CDR3 is 12 amino acids long. Germline-derived CDR1 and CDR2 are SGHTS and YDEGEE.

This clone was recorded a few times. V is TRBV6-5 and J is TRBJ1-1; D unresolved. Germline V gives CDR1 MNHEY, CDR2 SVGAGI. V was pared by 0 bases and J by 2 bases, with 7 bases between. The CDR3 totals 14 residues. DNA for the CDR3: TGTGCCAGCAGTTACTCGGCCCTTAACACTGAAGCTTTCTTT. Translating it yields CASSYSALNTEAFF.

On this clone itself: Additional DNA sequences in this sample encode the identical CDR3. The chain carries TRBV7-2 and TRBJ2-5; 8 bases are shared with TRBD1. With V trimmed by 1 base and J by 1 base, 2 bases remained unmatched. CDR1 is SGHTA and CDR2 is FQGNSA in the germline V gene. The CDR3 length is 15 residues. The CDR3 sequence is CASSLVDRAQETQYF. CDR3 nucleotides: TGTGCCAGCAGCTTAGTGGACAGGGCCCAAGAGACCCAGTACTTC.

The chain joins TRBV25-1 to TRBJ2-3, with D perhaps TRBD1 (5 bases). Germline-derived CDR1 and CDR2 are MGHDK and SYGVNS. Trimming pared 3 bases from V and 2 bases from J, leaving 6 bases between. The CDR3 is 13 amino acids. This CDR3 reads CASSDRVTDTQYF. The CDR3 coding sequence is TGTGCCAGCAGTGACAGGGTCACAGATACGCAGTATTTT.

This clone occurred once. CDR3 sequence: CASSATSGGGTGELFF. The CDR3 bases are TGTGCCAGCAGTGCTACTAGCGGGGGAGGAACCGGGGAGCTGTTTTTT. The chain uses TRBV6-4 and TRBJ2-2, with 11 bases lining up with TRBD2. The CDR3 is 16 amino acids. The ends lost 4 bases at V and 5 bases at J; junction bases unmatched: 6. Per the germline V gene, CDR1 is MRHNA and CDR2 is SNTAGT.

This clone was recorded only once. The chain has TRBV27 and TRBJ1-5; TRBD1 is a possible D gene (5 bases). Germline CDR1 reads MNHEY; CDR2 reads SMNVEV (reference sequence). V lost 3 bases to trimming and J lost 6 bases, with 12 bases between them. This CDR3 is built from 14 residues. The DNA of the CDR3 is TGTGCCAGCAGTTTTAGGCAGGGCAGTCAGCCCCAGCATTTT. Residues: CASSFRQGSQPQHF.